This T cell receptor (beta chain) stems from a study of control samples from healthy donors and cancer patients. V was pared by 5 bases and J by 0 bases, with 23 bases between. This CDR3 is 18 amino acids long. Germline CDR1 and CDR2: MDHEN and SYDVKM. Method: immunoSEQ multiplex PCR; TCRdb's copy keeps in-frame clones and lacks some. The sample contains 170,000 or so clones, nearly 90% of which appear only once. The chain carries TRBV28 and TRBJ2-7; no clear D gene. What was sequenced was blood. The sequence derives from a woman aged 45-65 years in good health. The CDR3 DNA is TGTGCCAGCAGTCTCTCGATATCCGTTCGGGCCAGCTCCTACGAGCAGTACTTC. Protein sequence: CASSLSISVRASSYEQYF.